A single sample is the source of the 3 T cell receptor beta chains below, sequenced in a study of T cell repertoires in cytomegalovirus infection. TCRdb reprocessed the reads via MiXCR and lists one record per CDR3 protein. Among roughly 280,000 distinct CDR3 sequences listed, approximately 9.2% were seen once. The specimen sequenced was PBMCs. Receptors were obtained from a human donor in good health (CMV status not recorded). Some clones in this sample may be carry-over from other donors' samples.

In its sample, this clonotype was seen a few times. The chain has TRBV20-1 and TRBJ2-5, with TRBD2 matching 9 bases. The germline V gene encodes CDR1 DFQATT and CDR2 SNEGSKA (reference sequence). This CDR3 has 19 residues. V trimming: 3 bases; J trimming: 2 bases; junction bases outside the gene matches: 19. CDR3 bases: TGCAGTGCTAGTGTGATATCCTCGTTAGCGGGAGTTACTCAAGAGACCCAGTACTTC. This sequence encodes CSASVISSLAGVTQETQYF.

The chain uses TRBV7-8 and TRBJ2-3, with 11 bases aligning to TRBD1. The CDR3 has 18 amino acids. Losses at the gene ends were 4 bases for V and 5 bases for J; bases not matched to a gene: 14. From germline, CDR1 is SGHVS and CDR2 FQNEAQ. As DNA, the CDR3 is TGTGCCAGCAGCTACTGGACAGGGGGCGCGGGGGTTCTAGATACGCAGTATTTT. Amino acids: CASSYWTGGAGVLDTQYF. The whole variable domain, filled in from reference TRBV7-8 and TRBJ2-3, reads GAGVSQSPRYKVAKRGQDVALRCDPISGHVSLFWYQQALGQGPEFLTYFQNEAQLDKSGLPSDRFFAERPEGSVSTLKIQRTQQEDSAVYLCASSYWTGGAGVLDTQYFGPGTRLTVL.

This clonotype was seen more than once but under ten times. V usage is TRBV20-1 and J usage is TRBJ1-4; D is undetermined. Germline assignment: CDR1 DFQATT and CDR2 SNEGSKA (reference sequence). V lost 2 bases and J lost 0, with 10 bases in between. The CDR3 is 15 amino acids. CDR3 sequence (DNA): TGCAGTGCTAGACCAACAGAGGCAACTAATGAAAAACTGTTTTTT. It specifies CSARPTEATNEKLFF.